This entry describes one T cell receptor beta chain. The specificity of this receptor is unknown. The record has no base qualities; no much larger clone is one base away. At one collaborating source in Seattle, patients were enrolled during active infection and were followed longitudinally through the course of disease. Each collaborating institution followed its own protocols to collect whole blood in K2EDTA tubes. Collaborator samples were shipped for TCRbeta analysis as frozen whole blood, isolated PBMCs, or DNA extracted from either sample type. These data come from a study of blood T cell repertoires in COVID-19 (dated by TCRdb to 2018 to 2021). In terms of the full investigation: Samples from collaborators originated in the United States, Italy and Spain and spanned both the acute and convalescent phases of COVID-19. The samples were drawn from two sources: the first 160 participants of the ongoing ImmuneRACE study, and 1,254 subjects contributed by 6 global collaborators. A freely available public database, intended as a resource for researchers studying the immune response to SARS-CoV-2, is where the repertoires were released. Deeply sampled blood TCRbeta repertoires from subjects exposed to, actively infected with, or recovered from COVID-19 were included in the dataset. The sample metadata nearly always contained a de-identified subject ID, COVID-19 status, age in years and sex. The prospective study material was composed of cDNA or gDNA derived from T cells, B-cell-depleted T cells, or PBMCs. Where HLA class I and class II types were available, the types were taken from metadata supplied by the sample provider, not from assay-based typing.

V is cut back by 4 bases and J by 4 bases, with 9 bases in the junction unmatched. From the germline V gene, CDR1 is SGHTS and CDR2 is YDEGEE. Its CDR3 holds 15 amino acids, cysteine through phenylalanine. The kept DNA is CDR3 alone, 45 bases in frame from the first base. TCRbeta CDR3 regions were amplified from genomic DNA using the immunoSEQ Assay, a bias-controlled multiplex PCR. Processing in the source paper ran as follows. The number of nucleated cells in each sample was estimated by amplification of reference gene primers within the assay. To quantify the absolute abundance of each unique TCRbeta CDR3 rearrangement, sequence reads were collapsed and filtered. For each sample, productive Simpson clonality was calculated as the square root of Simpson's diversity index across productive rearrangements. The source is immuneACCESS, and TCRdb retained only in-frame sequences with V and J called. Part of the clones is not carried over; for the studies checked, unresolved V genes explain less than half of this, and the remainder is unexplained. V, J and clone size were drawn from that table, and D and trimming were deduced from the DNA. In this sample the table shows roughly 500,000 clones, roughly 89% of which occur a single time. The ten biggest clones cover approximately 0.9% of the sample.

Study-wide conclusions, independent of this receptor: Clinical and demographic metadata were provided uncurated, with the amount varying by source and participant.

What was sequenced was peripheral blood. This receptor was obtained from a man between 18 and 35 years old with COVID-19, enrolled during active disease. Recombination joined TRBV5-8 with TRBJ2-5; 8 central bases correspond to TRBD1. The CDR3 is CASSPDRGRVETQYF. The sequenced DNA is TGTGCCAGCAGCCCCGACAGGGGAAGGGTAGAGACCCAGTACTTC.